The sequence of this TCR beta chain was determined in a study of OX40 agonist ivuxolimab in advanced cancers. CDR1 SNHLY and CDR2 FYNNEI come from the germline V gene. The CDR3 is made up of 13 amino acids. V gave up 4 bases and J gave up 3 bases, with 7 bases separating them. The table came from immunoSEQ multiplex PCR; TCRdb's copy has only in-frame clones and leaves some out. The repertoire includes about 64,000 clones, roughly 80% of them detected once, and 4% to 5% sits in the top ten. The V call is TRBV2, the J call TRBJ2-1; D possibly corresponds to TRBD2 (6 bases). Source: CD4+ or CD8+ T cells sorted from blood, taken in a trial of the OX40 agonist ivuxolimab. The receptor's source is an adult with an advanced solid tumor such as melanoma, head and neck, liver or kidney cancer. CDR3 amino acids: CASSGGNYNEQFF. The CDR3 coding sequence is TGTGCCAGCAGTGGCGGGAACTACAATGAGCAGTTCTTC.